Shown below are 30 T cell receptor beta chains from a single sample sequenced in a study of T cells in Graves' hyperthyroidism and ophthalmopathy (dated by TCRdb to between 2018 and 2021). Receptors were amplified or captured by multiplex PCR. The sequencer was an Illumina HiSeq 2000. The TCR beta CDR3 regions were amplified from the RNA transcripts. The first round of RT-PCR for the TCR CDR3 was performed with the HTBI primer set and the Qiagen OneStep RT-PCR kit. The raw public reads went through TCRdb reprocessing: fastp at Q25, MiXCR clone calling, in-frame beta chains kept. Each record represents a unique CDR3 protein, reported with the most common genes and DNA among its rows. The sample table lists 450,000 to 500,000 distinct CDR3 sequences, about 20% of them with a count of one. Less than 65% of the sample comes from the top ten. Material for sequencing was blood. These receptors were taken from an older woman with Graves' ophthalmopathy.

In its sample, this clonotype was seen many times. This chain links TRBV12-3 or TRBV12-4 with TRBJ1-1, with D possibly TRBD1 on 6 matching bases. V was pared by 3 bases and J by 3 bases, with 11 bases between. This CDR3 contains 14 residues. The CDR3 spells CASSLSGADTEAFF. The CDR3 nucleotides are TGTGCCAGCAGTTTGTCGGGGGCGGACACTGAAGCTTTCTTT.

In this sample, this clonotype turned up a few times. This chain links TRBV12-3 or TRBV12-4 with TRBJ2-3, with TRBD2 identical over 11 bases. J gave up 5 bases and V 7 bases, and 2 bases lay outside the gene matches. CDR3 length: 13 amino acids. CDR3 bases: TGTGCCAGCAATGGACTAGCGGGAGATACGCAGTATTTT. Amino acids: CASNGLAGDTQYF.

This clonotype occurred a few times. The V gene is TRBV29-1, the J gene TRBJ1-1, with TRBD1 as a possible D gene (6 bases). The V end lost 4 bases, the J end lost 2 bases, and 14 bases lay between the germline ends. Germline V gene data show CDR1 as SQVTM and CDR2 as ANQGSEA. This CDR3 spans 14 amino acids. This CDR3 is CSVGPGHTNTEAFF. The CDR3 coding sequence is TGCAGCGTTGGCCCGGGACACACAAACACTGAAGCTTTCTTT.

This clonotype was detected many times. The chain recombines TRBV12-5 with TRBJ2-3; tentatively, D is TRBD2 (6 bases). V was trimmed by 5 bases and J by 3 bases, leaving 21 bases between them. The germline V gene has CDR1 LGHNT and CDR2 FRNRAP. The CDR3 length is 17 residues. CDR3 region: CASGQGTGERRTDTQYF. The DNA of the CDR3 is TGTGCTAGTGGTCAAGGTACGGGGGAGAGGAGGACAGATACGCAGTATTTT. The full variable domain, in which reference TRBV12-5 and TRBJ2-3 provide the parts outside the CDR3, is DARVTQTPRHKVTEMGQEVTMRCQPILGHNTVFWYRQTMMQGLELLAYFRNRAPLDDSGMPKDRFSAEMPDATLATLKIQPSEPRDSAVYFCASGQGTGERRTDTQYFGPGTRLTVL.

The rearrangement uses TRBV11-2 and TRBJ2-3; D tentatively fits TRBD1 or TRBD2 (6 bases each). Deletions cut 5 bases from V and 3 bases from J, with 24 bases between. This CDR3 has 18 amino acids. Germline-derived CDR1 and CDR2 are SGHAT and FQNNGV. The DNA for the CDR3 is TGTGCCAGCAGCCCACTAGCAGGGGCGGCGGGAATTACAGATACGCAGTATTTT. Its translation: CASSPLAGAAGITDTQYF.

The chain combines TRBV30 with TRBJ2-7; D remains unclear. V shed 2 bases and J shed 7 bases, with 12 bases lying between them. Germline V lookup: CDR1 GTSNPN, CDR2 SVGIG (reference sequence). CDR3 length: 12 amino acids. CDR3 sequence reads: CAWSRTDGEQYF. The DNA of the CDR3 is TGTGCCTGGAGTAGAACCGATGGGGAGCAGTACTTC.

The chain employs TRBV9 and TRBJ2-1; D is perhaps TRBD1 (5 bases). CDR3 size: 15 residues. The V end was cut by 3 bases, the J end by 4 bases, with 14 bases between. Germline V CDR1 and CDR2: SGDLS, YYNGEE. CDR3 sequence (DNA): TGTGCCAGCAGCGCGGACCCAGGGTTGTACAATGAGCAGTTCTTC. Protein sequence: CASSADPGLYNEQFF.

This clonotype appeared a few times. The chain couples TRBV12-3 or TRBV12-4 to TRBJ1-2; unclear D gene. The CDR3 sequence is 13 residues long. V was clipped by 5 bases and J by 2 bases, with 9 bases between them. The CDR3 DNA sequence: TGTGCCAGCAGTAGTTTAGGGAACTATGGCTACACCTTC. Amino acid sequence: CASSSLGNYGYTF.

The rearrangement joins TRBV7-9 to TRBJ2-7; 8 nucleotides align to TRBD2. J lost 1 base, V lost 4 bases, and 6 bases had no gene match. CDR3 length equals 15 residues. Germline lookup yields CDR1 SEHNR and CDR2 FQNEAQ (reference sequence). The CDR3 sequence: CASSWSGSGSYEQYF. The CDR3 DNA reads as TGTGCCAGCAGCTGGAGCGGGAGCGGGTCCTACGAGCAGTACTTC.

As regards this clonotype: This could be a read error, since a much larger clone is one nucleotide away. This sequence joins TRBV2 and TRBJ2-5; TRBD1 matches at 7 bases. The CDR3 runs to 17 residues. The V gene end was trimmed by 1 base and the J gene end by 6 bases; junction bases not matched to a gene: 14. Germline V gene lookup returns CDR1 SNHLY and CDR2 FYNNEI. DNA of the CDR3: TGTGCCAGCAGTGAAGAGGGGGTGACAGGGTATGAGAAGACCCAGTACTTC. It codes for CASSEEGVTGYEKTQYF.

This clonotype has only a few counts. The chain uses TRBV2 and TRBJ1-2, with 7 nucleotides matching TRBD1. Losses at the gene ends were 8 bases for V and 1 base for J; bases not matched to a gene: 1. Germline lookup yields CDR1 SNHLY and CDR2 FYNNEI. This CDR3 is built from 12 residues. CDR3 amino acids: CASQGGNYGYTF. CDR3 nucleotide sequence: TGTGCCAGCCAGGGGGGTAACTATGGCTACACCTTC.

This clonotype was recorded at least ten times. This rearrangement joins TRBV6-5 to TRBJ1-1, with a weak D call TRBD1 (5 bases). This CDR3 comprises 14 residues. V lost 0 bases to trimming and J lost 5 bases, with 10 bases between them. Looked up from germline, CDR1 is MNHEY and CDR2 is SVGAGI. In DNA form, the CDR3 reads TGTGCCAGCAGTTACTCATGGGGGTTGACTGAAGCTTTCTTT. It encodes CASSYSWGLTEAFF.

This clonotype was picked up a small number of times. V and J are TRBV5-1 and TRBJ2-5; D remains unclear. Trimming took off 0 bases at V and 0 bases at J, with 18 bases between the two ends. The CDR3 covers 18 residues. CDR1 and CDR2 (germline): SGHRS, YFSETQ. The CDR3 is CASSLAVRTNEDQETQYF. The DNA for the CDR3 is TGCGCCAGCAGCTTGGCCGTTCGGACGAACGAGGACCAAGAGACCCAGTACTTC.

This clonotype was seen more than once but under ten times. J is TRBJ1-2 and V is TRBV5-6; possible D gene TRBD1, 5 bases. The ends were cut back, 1 base at V and 8 bases at J, with 9 bases in the middle. CDR3 size: 12 residues. Germline-derived CDR1 and CDR2 are SGHDT and YYEEEE. The chain's CDR3 is CASSLSTGGYTF. The CDR3 DNA reads TGTGCCAGCAGCTTGTCTACAGGCGGCTACACCTTC.

The rearrangement joins TRBV7-2 to TRBJ2-2; D not certain. The CDR3 is 15 residues long. Germline lookup yields CDR1 SGHTA and CDR2 FQGNSA. Trimming removed 3 bases from V and 4 bases from J, with 12 bases in between. CDR3 in DNA: TGTGCCAGCAGCTTCGTTGGACCGAGCACCGGGGAGCTGTTTTTT. Translating it yields CASSFVGPSTGELFF. The whole variable domain, filled in from reference TRBV7-2 and TRBJ2-2, reads GAGVSQSPSNKVTEKGKDVELRCDPISGHTALYWYRQSLGQGLEFLIYFQGNSAPDKSGLPSDRFSAERTGGSVSTLTIQRTQQEDSAVYLCASSFVGPSTGELFFGEGSRLTVL.

This clonotype was seen ten or more times. The chain combines TRBV11-2 with TRBJ2-7; 7 bases are shared with TRBD1. The ends lost 5 bases at V and 3 bases at J; junction bases unmatched: 10. The germline V gene has CDR1 SGHAT and CDR2 FQNNGV. The CDR3 contains 15 residues. The CDR3, as DNA: TGTGCCAGCAGCCCACTCACGACAGGGTTCTACGAGCAGTACTTC. Protein sequence: CASSPLTTGFYEQYF.

This clonotype has only a few counts. The chain links TRBV9 to TRBJ2-7; 7 bases map to TRBD2. Looked up from germline, CDR1 is SGDLS and CDR2 is YYNGEE. This CDR3 has 15 amino acids. Trimming cost V 4 bases and J 0 bases; bases outside gene matches: 7. For the CDR3, the DNA is TGTGCCAGCAGCCTTAGTGGGGAGGGCTCCTACGAGCAGTACTTC. It encodes CASSLSGEGSYEQYF.

This clonotype was counted ten times or more. The junction shows a germline mismatch at one end, possibly a read error. The rearrangement links TRBV6-1 to TRBJ1-1; 8 bases are a match to TRBD1. The CDR3 is 14 residues long. Germline lookup yields CDR1 MNHNS and CDR2 SASEGT. The chain's CDR3 is CATSDRGKNTEAFF. CDR3 DNA: TGTGCCACCAGTGACAGGGGCAAGAACACTGAAGCTTTCTTT.

This chain uses TRBV19 with TRBJ1-3, with a possible D match to TRBD1 (6 bases). The CDR3 sequence is 16 residues long. The germline V and J ends were trimmed by 3 bases and 0 bases, with 12 bases remaining between them. The germline V gene encodes CDR1 LNHDA and CDR2 SQIVND (reference sequence). DNA of the CDR3: TGTGCCAGTAGTATGTACAGGGCCCGCTCTGGAAACACCATATATTTT. It is translated as CASSMYRARSGNTIYF. The whole variable domain, remainder taken from reference TRBV19 and TRBJ1-3, is DGGITQSPKYLFRKEGQNVTLSCEQNLNHDAMYWYRQDPGQGLRLIYYSQIVNDFQKGDIAEGYSVSREKKESFPLTVTSAQKNPTAFYLCASSMYRARSGNTIYFGEGSWLTVV.

This clonotype was counted many times. J is TRBJ1-1 and V is TRBV18; D is unclear. Trimming left V 8 bases short and J 0 bases short, with 10 bases between. The CDR3 runs 13 residues. The germline V gene has CDR1 KGHSH and CDR2 LQKENI. In DNA form, the CDR3 reads TGTGCCAGCAGCCCAGGACTGAACACTGAAGCTTTCTTT. This sequence encodes CASSPGLNTEAFF.

This clonotype occurred many times. The V and J genes are TRBV19 and TRBJ1-2; possibly TRBD1 for D (5 bases). The CDR3 totals 15 residues. V was cut by 5 bases and J by 4 bases, with 17 bases left in between. Germline V gene lookup returns CDR1 LNHDA and CDR2 SQIVND (reference sequence). CDR3 bases: TGTGCCAGTAGTTCCTGGGACGGAACCGGCTATGGCTACACCTTC. Residues: CASSSWDGTGYGYTF.

Ten or more counts support this clonotype. This chain connects TRBV2 to TRBJ2-7; a possible D gene is TRBD1 (5 bases). There are 15 residues in the CDR3. Germline V gives CDR1 SNHLY, CDR2 FYNNEI. The V and J ends lost 4 bases and 6 bases respectively, with 19 bases between them. The CDR3 here is CASSAEPGRPGEQYF. As DNA, the CDR3 is TGTGCCAGCAGTGCAGAACCAGGGCGCCCTGGCGAGCAGTACTTC.

This clonotype was seen only a few times. The rearrangement uses TRBV5-1 and TRBJ2-7; 9 nucleotides agree with TRBD2. The trim removed 2 bases at V and 1 base at J, leaving 4 bases unmatched. The germline V gene encodes CDR1 SGHRS and CDR2 YFSETQ. The CDR3 is 15 residues long. The CDR3 DNA sequence: TGCGCCAGCAGCTTACGTAGCGGGAGATCCTACGAGCAGTACTTC. It is translated as CASSLRSGRSYEQYF.

This clonotype was observed a few times. This sequence joins TRBV20-1 and TRBJ2-1, with D possibly matching TRBD1 (6 bases). Per germline, CDR1 DFQATT and CDR2 SNEGSKA (reference sequence). Deletions cut 7 bases from V and 4 bases from J, with 11 bases between. This CDR3 contains 12 residues. CDR3 sequence reads: CSVGTPYNEQFF. CDR3 DNA sequence: TGCAGTGTTGGGACACCTTACAATGAGCAGTTCTTC.

This clonotype was found many times. The chain combines TRBV11-2 with TRBJ2-1; 7 bases match TRBD2. Germline V gene sequence: CDR1 SGHAT, CDR2 FQNNGV. Trimming removed 5 bases from V and 7 bases from J; junction bases left unmatched: 11. The CDR3 contains 15 residues. CDR3 amino acids: CASSLRAGVNNEQFF. CDR3 DNA sequence: TGTGCCAGCAGCCTCAGGGCGGGAGTAAATAATGAGCAGTTCTTC. Full variable domain (outside the CDR3, taken from reference TRBV11-2 and TRBJ2-1): EAGVAQSPRYKIIEKRQSVAFWCNPISGHATLYWYQQILGQGPKLLIQFQNNGVVDDSQLPKDRFSAERLKGVDSTLKIQPAKLEDSAVYLCASSLRAGVNNEQFFGPGTRLTVL.

In this sample, this clonotype turned up many times. This sequence joins TRBV2 and TRBJ2-3; D is possibly TRBD1 or TRBD2 (7 bases each). V lost 6 bases and J lost 2, with 30 bases in between. Germline V gene lookup returns CDR1 SNHLY and CDR2 FYNNEI. The CDR3 loop spans 20 amino acids. CDR3 sequence reads: CASRKGAGDLRESDTDTQYF. In nucleotides, the CDR3 is TGTGCCAGCAGAAAGGGGGCAGGGGATTTGCGGGAGTCCGACACAGATACGCAGTATTTT.

This clonotype showed up many times. The V gene is TRBV28, the J gene TRBJ1-4, with 8 bases matching TRBD1. There are 15 residues in the CDR3. V dropped 6 bases and J dropped 4; count of bases not matched to a gene: 7. The germline V gene encodes CDR1 MDHEN and CDR2 SYDVKM. The CDR3, as DNA: TGTGCCAGCAGAGCGACAGGGGCAGTTAATGAAAAACTGTTTTTT. Its translation: CASRATGAVNEKLFF.

The table lists this clonotype with a few counts. The V and J genes are TRBV6-6 and TRBJ2-3; D gene unclear. Germline V gives CDR1 MNHNY, CDR2 SVGAGI (reference sequence). The CDR3 runs 13 residues. V was trimmed by 0 bases and J by 2 bases, leaving 3 bases between them. CDR3 in DNA: TGTGCCAGCAGTTACTCCAACACAGATACGCAGTATTTT. Translating it yields CASSYSNTDTQYF.

This clonotype was seen a handful of times. The J gene is TRBJ1-1, the V gene TRBV12-3 or TRBV12-4; 8 bases align to TRBD1. CDR3 length: 16 residues. The V and J ends lost 6 bases and 1 base, in that order; junction bases with no gene match: 10. This CDR3 is CASSPRTGSRNTEAFF. As DNA, the CDR3 is TGTGCCAGCAGCCCGAGGACAGGGTCAAGGAACACTGAAGCTTTCTTT.

The chain carries TRBV20-1 and TRBJ1-3; possible D gene TRBD1, 6 bases. The ends were cut back, 3 bases at V and 0 bases at J, with 15 bases in the middle. Germline CDR1 DFQATT, CDR2 SNEGSKA (reference sequence). CDR3 length: 16 residues. The CDR3 sequence is CSARAGGPNSGNTIYF. CDR3 bases: TGCAGTGCTAGGGCGGGGGGCCCTAACTCTGGAAACACCATATATTTT.